Each of the 6 T cell receptor beta chains below was sequenced from the same sample in a study of cytomegalovirus exposure and HLA in healthy donors. Vbeta (60) and Jbeta (13) primers were used in the PCR. Some clones are missing from TCRdb's copy, which holds only in-frame ones; the method was immunoSEQ multiplex PCR. This table holds 150,000 to 200,000 clones, around 81% found once. Sequenced sample: PBMCs. Source of these receptors: a woman aged 18-29 years in good health and CMV-seropositive.

This CDR3 reads CASSAIGQGNEQYF. CDR3 nucleotide sequence: TGTGCCAGCAGCGCGATCGGACAGGGAAACGAGCAGTACTTC. The J gene is TRBJ2-7, the V gene TRBV5-6; 8 positions match TRBD1. The CDR3 is 14 amino acids. The J segment lost 5 bases and the V segment lost 4 bases, leaving 8 bases of the junction unmatched. CDR1 SGHDT and CDR2 YYEEEE come from the germline V gene.

V gene TRBV4-2 combines with J gene TRBJ1-5; no definite D call. The germline gives CDR1 LGHNA, CDR2 YNFKEQ. Trimming took 4 bases from V and 6 from J, leaving 19 bases between them. This CDR3 is built from 16 residues. The CDR3 protein is CASSPETSARGQPQHF. The CDR3 nucleotides are TGTGCCAGCAGCCCCGAGACAAGTGCCCGGGGTCAGCCCCAGCATTTT.

The chain couples TRBV2 to TRBJ1-3, with D perhaps matching TRBD1 (6 bases). V lost 0 bases to trimming and J lost 1 base, with 10 bases between them. This CDR3 has 16 amino acids. Germline loops: CDR1 SNHLY, CDR2 FYNNEI. DNA of the CDR3: TGTGCCAGCAGTGAAGCGGGACAATATTCTGGAAACACCATATATTTT. This gives the protein CASSEAGQYSGNTIYF. The entire variable domain, with the rest obtained from reference TRBV2 and TRBJ1-3, is as follows: EPEVTQTPSHQVTQMGQEVILRCVPISNHLYFYWYRQILGQKVEFLVSFYNNEISEKSEIFDDQFSVERPDGSNFTLKIRSTKLEDSAMYFCASSEAGQYSGNTIYFGEGSWLTVV.

Written as DNA, the CDR3 is TGTGCCAGCAGATCGACAGGGGAAGGTCAGCCCCAGCATTTT. Its translation is CASRSTGEGQPQHF. This chain links TRBV6-5 with TRBJ1-5; TRBD1 matches at 8 bases. Germline V lookup: CDR1 MNHEY, CDR2 SVGAGI. Trimming removed 6 bases from V and 6 bases from J; junction bases left unmatched: 7. This CDR3 spans 14 amino acids.

This clone occurred a few times. The chain recombines TRBV25-1 with TRBJ2-1; 7 bases are a match to TRBD2. Looked up from germline, CDR1 is MGHDK and CDR2 is SYGVNS. This CDR3 spans 17 amino acids. V shed 5 bases, J shed 6 bases, and the junction held 16 bases outside the gene matches. The CDR3 nucleotides read TGTGCCAGCAGTCTTGGAGGGCCAGCGGGGTGGGGCAATGAGCAGTTCTTC. Protein product: CASSLGGPAGWGNEQFF.

V gene TRBV28 combines with J gene TRBJ2-3, with 7 bases lining up with TRBD2. CDR1 and CDR2 from the germline V gene are MDHEN and SYDVKM. The CDR3 is 13 residues long. V shed 2 bases, J shed 5 bases, and the junction held 1 base outside the gene matches. For the CDR3, the DNA is TGTGCCAGCAGTTTACGGGGGGTAGATACGCAGTATTTT. It codes for CASSLRGVDTQYF.